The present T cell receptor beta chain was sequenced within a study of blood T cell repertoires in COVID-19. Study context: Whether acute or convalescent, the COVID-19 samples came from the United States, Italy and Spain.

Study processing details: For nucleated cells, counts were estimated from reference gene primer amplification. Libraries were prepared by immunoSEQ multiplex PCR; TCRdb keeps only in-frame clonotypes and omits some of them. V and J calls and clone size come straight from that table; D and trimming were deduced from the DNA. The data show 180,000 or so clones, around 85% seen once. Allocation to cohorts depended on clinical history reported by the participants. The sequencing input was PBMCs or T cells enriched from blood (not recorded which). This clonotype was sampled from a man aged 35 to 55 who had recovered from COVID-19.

This chain's CDR3 is CATSDPIAGGSTDTQYF. CDR3 DNA: TGTGCCACCAGTGACCCTATAGCGGGGGGCAGCACAGATACGCAGTATTTT. V gene TRBV24-1 combines with J gene TRBJ2-3; 10 nucleotides match TRBD2. V trimming: 4 bases; J trimming: 0 bases; junction bases outside the gene matches: 6. CDR1 is KGHDR, CDR2 SFDVKD, per germline. The CDR3 is 17 residues long.